This T cell receptor (beta chain) was sequenced for a study of cytomegalovirus exposure and HLA in healthy donors. The CDR3 sequence is 15 residues long. Germline CDR1 SEHNR, CDR2 FQNEAQ (reference sequence). V shed 8 bases, J shed 2 bases, and the junction held 12 bases outside the gene matches. 13 Jbeta primers and 60 Vbeta primers were used for the PCR. This table comes from immunoSEQ multiplex PCR, and its TCRdb copy is limited to in-frame clones, with some not included. In the table there are 60,000 to 65,000 clones, around 75% of which are singletons. As for the donors, each was a healthy bone marrow donor.

This clonotype was obtained from a woman in her forties in good health and CMV-seropositive. The sequenced material came from PBMCs. The chain combines TRBV7-9 with TRBJ2-7; 7 nucleotides align to TRBD1. The CDR3 nucleotides read TGTGCCAGCGGCCGGTGGGACAGTTATACCTACGAGCAGTACTTC. This encodes CASGRWDSYTYEQYF.